This T cell receptor (beta chain) was captured in a study of cytomegalovirus exposure and HLA in healthy donors. Study observations and caveats: The classifier reportedly diagnosed cytomegalovirus status with high specificity and sensitivity. It was confirmed in vitro that three of the CMV-associated chains were specific for CMV antigens. Altogether, more than 150 TCR beta chains were recorded as cytomegalovirus-associated.

This table comes from immunoSEQ multiplex PCR, and its TCRdb copy is limited to in-frame clones, with some not included. The sample includes about 86,000 clones, just under 95% of them seen just once. Turning to this clone: The antigen is undetermined.

CDR1 and CDR2 (germline): SGHVS, FQNEAQ. This CDR3 has 17 residues. V was pared by 2 bases and J by 4 bases, with 20 bases between. Sequencing was done on a sample of PBMCs. The chain joins TRBV7-8 to TRBJ2-5, with a possible D match to TRBD1 (6 bases). This TCR derives from a man younger than 35 in good health and CMV-seronegative. In nucleotides, the CDR3 is TGTGCCAGCAGCTTAAGAGCCCTTACAGGGCTAAGAGAGACCCAGTACTTC. This sequence encodes CASSLRALTGLRETQYF.